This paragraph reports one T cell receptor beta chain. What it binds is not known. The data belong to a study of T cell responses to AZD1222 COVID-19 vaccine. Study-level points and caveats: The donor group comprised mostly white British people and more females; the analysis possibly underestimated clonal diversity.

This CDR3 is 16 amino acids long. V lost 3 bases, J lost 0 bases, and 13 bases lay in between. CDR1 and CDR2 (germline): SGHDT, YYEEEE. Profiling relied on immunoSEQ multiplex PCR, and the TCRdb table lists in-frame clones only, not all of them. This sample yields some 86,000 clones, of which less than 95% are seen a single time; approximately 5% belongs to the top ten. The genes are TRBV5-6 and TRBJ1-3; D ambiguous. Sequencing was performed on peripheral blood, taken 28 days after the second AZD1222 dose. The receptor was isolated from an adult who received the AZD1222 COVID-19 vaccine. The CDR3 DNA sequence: TGTGCCAGCAGCTCTACTACATCGTTCTCTGGAAACACCATATATTTT. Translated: CASSSTTSFSGNTIYF.